The entry below describes one T cell receptor beta chain. No antigen is known for it. ViraFEST expansion of antigen-specific CD4+ T cells with viral peptide pools preceded sequencing. Scientists isolated CD4+ T cells after a roughly 9-day culture period ended. Vaccinated participants had no history of SARS-CoV-2 infection and tested negative for nucleocapsid antibodies. Assay: immunoSEQ multiplex PCR; the TCRdb copy retains only in-frame clones and omits some. This sample yields more than 20,000 clones, of which approximately 70% are seen a single time; 9.1% belongs to the top ten. These data are taken from a study of vaccination effects on CD4 cells after COVID-19. CDR1 and CDR2 from the germline V gene are SSHAT and FNYEAQ (reference sequence). V was pared by 1 base and J by 10 bases, with 8 bases of the junction left unmatched. The CDR3 length is 16 residues.

The rearrangement joins TRBV7-7 to TRBJ2-1; the match to TRBD1 covers 12 bases. The origin of this receptor is a human donor who received a COVID-19 vaccine. The sequencing here drew on CD4+ T cells from PBMCs cultured with HCoV-NL63 spike peptides, taken before COVID-19 vaccination. The CDR3 reads CASSLGVGGQGAEQFF. DNA of the CDR3: TGTGCCAGCAGCTTAGGAGTTGGGGGACAGGGGGCGGAGCAGTTCTTC.